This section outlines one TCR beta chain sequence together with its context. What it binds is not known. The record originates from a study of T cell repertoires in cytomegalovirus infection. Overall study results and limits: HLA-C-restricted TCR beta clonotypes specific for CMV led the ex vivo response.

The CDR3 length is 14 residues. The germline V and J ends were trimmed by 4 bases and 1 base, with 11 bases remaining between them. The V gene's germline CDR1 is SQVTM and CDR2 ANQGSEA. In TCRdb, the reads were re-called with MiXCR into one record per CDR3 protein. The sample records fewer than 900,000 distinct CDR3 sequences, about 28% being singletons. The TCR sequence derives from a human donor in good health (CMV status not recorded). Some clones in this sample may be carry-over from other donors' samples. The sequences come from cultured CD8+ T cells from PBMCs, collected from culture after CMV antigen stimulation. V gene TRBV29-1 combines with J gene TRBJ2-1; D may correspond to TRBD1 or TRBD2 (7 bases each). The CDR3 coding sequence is TGCAGCGTTGGTCAGGGGGGGTCCTACAATGAGCAGTTCTTC. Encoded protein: CSVGQGGSYNEQFF.